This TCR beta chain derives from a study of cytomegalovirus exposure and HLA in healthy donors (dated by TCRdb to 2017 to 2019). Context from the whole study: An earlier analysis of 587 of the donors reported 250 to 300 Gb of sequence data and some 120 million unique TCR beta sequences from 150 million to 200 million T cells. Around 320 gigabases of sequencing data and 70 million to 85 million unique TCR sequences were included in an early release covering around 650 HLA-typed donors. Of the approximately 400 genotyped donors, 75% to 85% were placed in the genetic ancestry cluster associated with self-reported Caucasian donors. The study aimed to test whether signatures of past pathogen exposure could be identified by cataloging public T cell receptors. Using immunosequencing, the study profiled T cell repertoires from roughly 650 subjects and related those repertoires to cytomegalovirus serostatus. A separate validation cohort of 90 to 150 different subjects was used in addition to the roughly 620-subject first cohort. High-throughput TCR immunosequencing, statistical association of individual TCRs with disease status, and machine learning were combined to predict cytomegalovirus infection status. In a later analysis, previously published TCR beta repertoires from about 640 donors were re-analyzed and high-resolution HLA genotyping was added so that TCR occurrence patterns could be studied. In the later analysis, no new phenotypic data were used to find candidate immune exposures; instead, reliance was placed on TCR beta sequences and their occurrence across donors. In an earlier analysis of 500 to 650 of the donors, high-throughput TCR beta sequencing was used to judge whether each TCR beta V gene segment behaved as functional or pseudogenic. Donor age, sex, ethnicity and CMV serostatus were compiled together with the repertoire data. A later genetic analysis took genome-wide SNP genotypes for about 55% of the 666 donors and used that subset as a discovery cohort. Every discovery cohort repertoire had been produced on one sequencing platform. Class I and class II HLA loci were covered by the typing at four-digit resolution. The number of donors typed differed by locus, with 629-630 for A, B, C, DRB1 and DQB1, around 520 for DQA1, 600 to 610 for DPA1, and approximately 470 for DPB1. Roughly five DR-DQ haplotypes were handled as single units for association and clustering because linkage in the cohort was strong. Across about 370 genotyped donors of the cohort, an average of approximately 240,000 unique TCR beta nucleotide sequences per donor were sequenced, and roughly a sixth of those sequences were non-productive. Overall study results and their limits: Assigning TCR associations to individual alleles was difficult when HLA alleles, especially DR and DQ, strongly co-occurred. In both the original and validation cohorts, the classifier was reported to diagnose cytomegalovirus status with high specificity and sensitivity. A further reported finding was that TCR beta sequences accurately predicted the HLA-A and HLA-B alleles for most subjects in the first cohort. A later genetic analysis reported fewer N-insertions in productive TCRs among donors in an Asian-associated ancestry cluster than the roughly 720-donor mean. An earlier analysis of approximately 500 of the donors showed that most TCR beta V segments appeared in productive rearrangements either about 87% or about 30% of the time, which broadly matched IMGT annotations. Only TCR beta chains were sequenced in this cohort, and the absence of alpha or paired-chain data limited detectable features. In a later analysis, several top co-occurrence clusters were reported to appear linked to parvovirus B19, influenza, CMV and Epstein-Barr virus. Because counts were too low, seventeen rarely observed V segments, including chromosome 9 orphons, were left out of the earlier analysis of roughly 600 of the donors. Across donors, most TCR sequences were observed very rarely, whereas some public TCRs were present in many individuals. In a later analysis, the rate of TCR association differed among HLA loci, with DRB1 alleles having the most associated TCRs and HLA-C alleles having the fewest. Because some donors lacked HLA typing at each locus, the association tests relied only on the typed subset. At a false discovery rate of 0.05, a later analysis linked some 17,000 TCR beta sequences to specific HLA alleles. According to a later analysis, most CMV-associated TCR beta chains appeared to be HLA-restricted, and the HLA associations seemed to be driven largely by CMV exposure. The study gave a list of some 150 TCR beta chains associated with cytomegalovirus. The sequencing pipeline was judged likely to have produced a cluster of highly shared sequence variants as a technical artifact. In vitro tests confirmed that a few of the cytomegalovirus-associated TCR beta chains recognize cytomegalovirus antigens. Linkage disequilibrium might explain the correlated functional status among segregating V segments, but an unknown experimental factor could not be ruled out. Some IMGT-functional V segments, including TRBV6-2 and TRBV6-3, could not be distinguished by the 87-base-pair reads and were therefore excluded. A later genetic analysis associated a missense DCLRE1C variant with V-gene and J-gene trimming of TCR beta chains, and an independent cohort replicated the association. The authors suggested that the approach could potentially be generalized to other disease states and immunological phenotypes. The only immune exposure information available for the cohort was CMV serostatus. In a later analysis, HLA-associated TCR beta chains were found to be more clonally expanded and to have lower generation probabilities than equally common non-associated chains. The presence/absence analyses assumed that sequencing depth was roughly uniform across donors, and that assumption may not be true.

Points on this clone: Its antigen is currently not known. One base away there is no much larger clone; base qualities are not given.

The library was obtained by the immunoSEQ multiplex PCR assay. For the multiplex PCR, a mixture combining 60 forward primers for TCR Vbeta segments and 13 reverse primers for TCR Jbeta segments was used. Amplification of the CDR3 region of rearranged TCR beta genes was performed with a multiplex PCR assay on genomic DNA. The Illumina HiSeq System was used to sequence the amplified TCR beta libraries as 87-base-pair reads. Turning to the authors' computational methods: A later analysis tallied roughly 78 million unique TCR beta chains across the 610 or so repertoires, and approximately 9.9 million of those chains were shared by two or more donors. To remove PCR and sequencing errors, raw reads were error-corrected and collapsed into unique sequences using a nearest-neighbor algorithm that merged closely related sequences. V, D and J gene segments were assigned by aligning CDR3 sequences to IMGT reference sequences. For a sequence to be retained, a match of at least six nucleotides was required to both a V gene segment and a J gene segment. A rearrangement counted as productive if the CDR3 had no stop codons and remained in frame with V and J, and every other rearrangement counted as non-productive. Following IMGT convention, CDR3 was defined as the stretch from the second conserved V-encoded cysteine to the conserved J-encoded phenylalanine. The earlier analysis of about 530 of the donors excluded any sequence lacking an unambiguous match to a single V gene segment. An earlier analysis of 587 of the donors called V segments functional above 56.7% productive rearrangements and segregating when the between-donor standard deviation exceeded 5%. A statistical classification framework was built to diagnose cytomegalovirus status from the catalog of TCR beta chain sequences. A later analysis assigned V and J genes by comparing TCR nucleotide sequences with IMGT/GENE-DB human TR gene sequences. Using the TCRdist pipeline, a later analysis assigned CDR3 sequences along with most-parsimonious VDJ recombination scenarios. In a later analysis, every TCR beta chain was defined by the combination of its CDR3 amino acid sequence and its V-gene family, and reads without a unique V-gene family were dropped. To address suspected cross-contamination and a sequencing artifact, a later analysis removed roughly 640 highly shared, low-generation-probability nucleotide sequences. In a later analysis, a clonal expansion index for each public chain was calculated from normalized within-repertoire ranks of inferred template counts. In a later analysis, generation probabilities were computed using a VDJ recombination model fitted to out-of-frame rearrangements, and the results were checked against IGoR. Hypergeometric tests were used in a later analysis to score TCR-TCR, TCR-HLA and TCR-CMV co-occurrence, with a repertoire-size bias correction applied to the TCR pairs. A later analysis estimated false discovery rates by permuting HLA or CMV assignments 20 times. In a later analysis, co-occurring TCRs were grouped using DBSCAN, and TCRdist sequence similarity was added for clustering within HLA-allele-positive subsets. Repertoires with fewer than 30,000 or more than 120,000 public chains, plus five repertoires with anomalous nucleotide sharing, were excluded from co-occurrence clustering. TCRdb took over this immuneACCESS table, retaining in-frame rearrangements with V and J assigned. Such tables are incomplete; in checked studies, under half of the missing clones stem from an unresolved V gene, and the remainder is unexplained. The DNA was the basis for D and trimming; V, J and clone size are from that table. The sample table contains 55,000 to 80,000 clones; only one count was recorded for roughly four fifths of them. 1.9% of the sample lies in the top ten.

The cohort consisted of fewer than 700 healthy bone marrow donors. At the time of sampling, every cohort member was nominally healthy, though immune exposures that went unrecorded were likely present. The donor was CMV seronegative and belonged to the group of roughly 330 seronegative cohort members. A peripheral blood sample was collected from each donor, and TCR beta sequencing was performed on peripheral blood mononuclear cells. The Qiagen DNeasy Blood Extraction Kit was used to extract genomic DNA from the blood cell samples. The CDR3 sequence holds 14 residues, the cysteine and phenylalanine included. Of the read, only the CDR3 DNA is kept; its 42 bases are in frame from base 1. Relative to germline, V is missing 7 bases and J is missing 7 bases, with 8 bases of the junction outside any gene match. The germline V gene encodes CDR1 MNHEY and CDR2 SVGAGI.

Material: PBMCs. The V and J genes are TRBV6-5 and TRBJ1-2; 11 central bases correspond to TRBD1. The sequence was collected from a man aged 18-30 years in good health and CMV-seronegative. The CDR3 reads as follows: CASTPGQGASGYTF. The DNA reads TGTGCCAGCACTCCCGGACAGGGGGCGAGTGGCTACACCTTC.